This T cell receptor (beta chain) was retrieved from a study of blood T cell repertoires in COVID-19. Study details: Material from acute and convalescent COVID-19 was sourced from the United States, Italy and Spain. The cDNA or gDNA used as material had been derived from T cells, B-cell-depleted T cells, or PBMCs.

This clone was detected once. Produced via immunoSEQ multiplex PCR; TCRdb's table is partial and in-frame only. The sample lists 250,000 to 400,000 clones, 88% occurring once. This CDR3 region has 17 residues. Germline V gene lookup returns CDR1 MDHEN and CDR2 SYDVKM. V dropped 2 bases and J dropped 1; count of bases not matched to a gene: 4. This receptor was identified in a woman aged 30 to 39 with COVID-19, enrolled during active disease. Sequencing input: peripheral blood. This chain links TRBV28 with TRBJ1-6, with TRBD1 matching over 8 bases. The CDR3 DNA sequence: TGTGCCAGCAGTTTACCGGACAGGGTTTCCTATAATTCACCCCTCCACTTT. Amino acid sequence: CASSLPDRVSYNSPLHF.